Shown below are 18 T cell receptor beta chains from a single sample sequenced in a study of HIV-infected children after antiretroviral therapy interruption. The TCR library was built from RNA with a 3' RACE protocol and unique molecular identifiers. TCRdb reprocessed the 3' RACE reads via MiXCR and lists one record per CDR3 protein. The sample shows 40,000 or so distinct CDR3 sequences, approximately 7% of them seen only once. As for treatment: PENTA 11 planned treatment interruption arm or continuous ART arm. This material consisted of CD45RA+ CD4+ T cells from PBMCs, pooled from several time points, taken from a donor given antiretroviral therapy, either interrupted or continuous. Sample subset: naive CD4+ CD45RA+ CD45RO- T cells. All receptors derive from a pool of human donors with HIV.

This clonotype was found many times. This sequence joins TRBV20-1 and TRBJ2-7; 8 nucleotides line up with TRBD2. This CDR3 is 16 amino acids long. V gave up 3 bases and J gave up 1 base; unmatched junction bases: 11. Germline loops: CDR1 DFQATT, CDR2 SNEGSKA (reference sequence). For the CDR3, the DNA is TGCAGTGCTAGCCCTCCAGAGCGGGGGCTATCCTACGAGCAGTACTTC. Translated: CSASPPERGLSYEQYF.

This clonotype was seen repeatedly, ten times or more. The chain couples TRBV4-1 to TRBJ2-7; no definite D call. This CDR3 contains 16 residues. Trimming pared 1 base from V and 2 bases from J, leaving 15 bases between. CDR1 MGHRA and CDR2 YSYEKL come from the germline V gene. CDR3 DNA sequence: TGCGCCAGCAGCCAAGGGCCAGAACGGTACACCTACGAGCAGTACTTC. Protein product: CASSQGPERYTYEQYF.

This clonotype was found many times. The rearrangement joins TRBV20-1 to TRBJ2-2, with 11 bases fitting TRBD2. CDR1 is DFQATT and CDR2 is SNEGSKA in the germline V gene (reference sequence). This CDR3 comprises 15 residues. V trimming: 0 bases; J trimming: 5 bases; junction bases outside the gene matches: 2. DNA of the CDR3: TGCAGTGCTAGAGATTCTAGCGGGGGGACCGGGGAGCTGTTTTTT. Protein product: CSARDSSGGTGELFF.

This sequence joins TRBV12-3 or TRBV12-4 and TRBJ2-7; the D gene is possibly TRBD1 (6 bases). V was trimmed by 6 bases and J by 3 bases, leaving 21 bases between them. The CDR3 loop spans 16 amino acids. CDR3 region: CASSLRASRGHYEQYF. In DNA, the CDR3 is TGTGCCAGCAGCCTAAGGGCTTCCAGGGGACACTACGAGCAGTACTTC.

This clonotype was detected ten times or more. This chain connects TRBV14 to TRBJ2-3; 10 positions agree with TRBD2. The germline V gene has CDR1 SGHDN and CDR2 FVKESK. The CDR3 is 17 amino acids. With V trimmed by 0 bases and J by 6 bases, 9 bases remained unmatched. CDR3 loop: CASSQDLLAGELDTQYF. CDR3 in DNA: TGTGCCAGCAGCCAAGATCTTCTAGCGGGAGAATTGGATACGCAGTATTTT.

The table lists this clonotype with many counts. The chain joins TRBV28 to TRBJ1-2; TRBD1 aligns across 7 bases. The CDR3 spans 13 residues. Per the germline V gene, CDR1 is MDHEN and CDR2 is SYDVKM. V shed 10 bases and J 0 bases; nucleotides not matched to a gene: 5. CDR3 bases: TGTGCCATCGGACAGGCGGCTAACTATGGCTACACCTTC. It codes for CAIGQAANYGYTF.

This clonotype was picked up many times. The chain uses TRBV12-3 or TRBV12-4 and TRBJ2-7; tentatively, D is TRBD2 (6 bases). This CDR3 has 17 amino acids. V lost 1 base and J 8 bases, leaving 24 bases between the germline ends. CDR3 nucleotides: TGTGCCAGCAGTTTAGGGATAACTAGCCGTGATCCTACTCAGCAGTACTTC. Protein sequence: CASSLGITSRDPTQQYF.

There are many counts of this clonotype. V and J are TRBV28 and TRBJ1-3; D gene unclear. Per the germline V gene, CDR1 is MDHEN and CDR2 is SYDVKM. This CDR3 has 13 residues. The V gene lost 5 bases and the J gene lost 0 bases, with 5 bases spanning the gap. DNA of the CDR3: TGTGCCAGCAGTCAGAGCTCTGGAAACACCATATATTTT. Translated: CASSQSSGNTIYF.

In its sample, this clonotype was seen many times. The genes are TRBV7-2 and TRBJ2-5, with a tentative D call TRBD2 (7 bases). This CDR3 contains 13 residues. Germline V lookup: CDR1 SGHTA, CDR2 FQGNSA. V lost 5 bases to trimming and J lost 7 bases, with 14 bases between them. CDR3 loop: CASSRGALATQYF. In nucleotides, the CDR3 is TGTGCCAGCAGCCGGGGGGCCCTGGCGACCCAGTACTTC. Full variable domain (remainder filled in from reference TRBV7-2 and TRBJ2-5): GAGVSQSPSNKVTEKGKDVELRCDPISGHTALYWYRQSLGQGLEFLIYFQGNSAPDKSGLPSDRFSAERTGGSVSTLTIQRTQQEDSAVYLCASSRGALATQYFGPGTRLLVL.

The chain links TRBV2 to TRBJ2-7, with TRBD1 identical over 9 bases. Germline V gene lookup returns CDR1 SNHLY and CDR2 FYNNEI. This CDR3 is 19 amino acids long. Trimming removed 3 bases from V and 2 bases from J; junction bases left unmatched: 17. The CDR3 DNA is TGTGCCAGCAGTGAGAACGGGACAGGGTTCAGGAAGAAGACCTACGAGCAGTACTTC. It is translated as CASSENGTGFRKKTYEQYF.

This clonotype was seen repeatedly, ten times or more. The chain combines TRBV10-3 with TRBJ1-1; D gene ambiguous. The V end lost 4 bases, the J end lost 5 bases, and 8 bases lay between the germline ends. CDR1 is ENHRY and CDR2 is SYGVKD in the germline V gene. This CDR3 spans 12 amino acids. The CDR3 sequence: CAISGRETEAFF. CDR3 coding DNA: TGTGCCATCAGTGGGCGGGAAACTGAAGCTTTCTTT.

At least ten counts were recorded for this clonotype. The V call is TRBV18, the J call TRBJ2-1; no definite D call. Deletions cut 1 base from V and 8 bases from J, with 3 bases between. The germline gives CDR1 KGHSH, CDR2 LQKENI. The CDR3 covers 11 residues. CDR3: CASSPRDEQFF. In DNA form, the CDR3 reads TGTGCCAGCTCACCACGAGATGAGCAGTTCTTC.

This clonotype was found many times. The chain combines TRBV3-1 with TRBJ1-1; no reliable D call. Germline V gene sequence: CDR1 LGHDT, CDR2 YNNKEL (reference sequence). V lost 1 base, J lost 2 bases, and 8 bases lay in between. This CDR3 comprises 14 residues. CDR3 amino acids: CASSQGGFNTEAFF. In DNA form, the CDR3 reads TGTGCCAGCAGCCAAGGCGGGTTCAACACTGAAGCTTTCTTT.

The rearrangement uses TRBV28 and TRBJ1-5, with D possibly being TRBD1 (5 bases). The V gene's germline CDR1 is MDHEN and CDR2 SYDVKM. The CDR3 contains 15 residues. Trimming removed 6 bases from V and 1 base from J, with 13 bases in between. CDR3 protein: CASSEPGPSNQPQHF. In nucleotides, the CDR3 is TGTGCCAGCAGCGAACCGGGACCGAGCAATCAGCCCCAGCATTTT.

In this sample, this clonotype turned up many times. CDR3 in amino acids: CASTRTESENTGELFF. The DNA for the CDR3 is TGTGCCAGCACCCGTACAGAGAGCGAGAACACCGGGGAGCTGTTTTTT. The chain joins TRBV6-5 to TRBJ2-2; D uncertain. CDR3 size: 16 residues. Between the trimmed V and J ends, which lost 7 bases and 1 base, there was a span of 16 bases. Germline V gives CDR1 MNHEY, CDR2 SVGAGI.

This clonotype was observed a few times. CDR3 bases: TGTGCCACAATAGCGGCCGCCTCGGGGGAGCAGTACTTC. It yields the protein CATIAAASGEQYF. This chain joins TRBV28 and TRBJ2-7, with D tentatively TRBD2 (6 bases). There are 13 residues in the CDR3. V gave up 10 bases and J gave up 7 bases, with 20 bases separating them. CDR1 is MDHEN, CDR2 SYDVKM, per germline.

Ten or more counts support this clonotype. J is TRBJ1-1 and V is TRBV20-1, with D maybe TRBD1 (5 bases). The CDR3 covers 14 residues. V lost 1 base to trimming and J lost 4 bases, with 13 bases between them. Germline V gives CDR1 DFQATT, CDR2 SNEGSKA (reference sequence). For the CDR3, the DNA is TGCAGTGCTAGAGTCAGGGCGGCGCGCACTGAAGCTTTCTTT. Its protein product is CSARVRAARTEAFF.

This clonotype showed up many times. Here the CDR3 reads CASTSQAGRRGEAFF. The CDR3 DNA reads TGTGCCAGTACATCACAAGCGGGCCGGAGGGGTGAAGCTTTCTTT. V is TRBV19 and J is TRBJ1-1; D is perhaps TRBD1 (5 bases). CDR1 is LNHDA, CDR2 SQIVND, per germline (reference sequence). V was clipped by 7 bases and J by 7 bases, with 22 bases between them. The CDR3 covers 15 residues.